Presented here are 17 T cell receptor beta chains from one specimen sequenced in a study of cytotoxic CD8 clonotypes in ibrutinib-treated CLL. The table came from immunoSEQ multiplex PCR; TCRdb's copy has only in-frame clones and leaves some out. This sample has more than 50,000 clones, with less than 60% found just once. The specimen was PBMCs, collected after 12 months of ibrutinib treatment. The receptors originated from a human donor with chronic lymphocytic leukemia.

This clone was seen more than once but under ten times. The chain carries TRBV7-2 and TRBJ1-2, with D possibly being TRBD1 (5 bases). CDR3 size: 13 residues. Germline lookup yields CDR1 SGHTA and CDR2 FQGNSA. Trimming removed 1 base from V and 6 bases from J, with 9 bases in between. In DNA, the CDR3 is TGTGCCAGCAGCTTAGATAGCAGGGATGGCTACACCTTC. It specifies CASSLDSRDGYTF.

This clone was seen once. V gene TRBV6-1 combines with J gene TRBJ2-3; no definite D call. The CDR3 is made up of 12 amino acids. Germline V lookup: CDR1 MNHNS, CDR2 SASEGT. Trimming removed 7 bases at V and 4 bases at J, with 9 bases between. The CDR3: CASNLWADTQYF. CDR3 in DNA: TGTGCCAGCAACCTGTGGGCAGATACGCAGTATTTT.

The chain recombines TRBV5-1 with TRBJ2-5, with 7 bases identical to TRBD1. J gave up 2 bases and V 1 base, and 8 bases lay outside the gene matches. CDR1 and CDR2 (germline): SGHRS, YFSETQ. This CDR3 is 16 amino acids long. CDR3 DNA sequence: TGCGCCAGCAGCTTGTCGGTCGGCAGGGGGCAAGAGACCCAGTACTTC. Translating it yields CASSLSVGRGQETQYF.

The chain is built from TRBV5-4 and TRBJ1-1, with a tentative D call TRBD1 (5 bases). The germline V gene has CDR1 SGHNT and CDR2 YYREEE (reference sequence). The CDR3 spans 13 residues. Between the trimmed V and J ends, which lost 1 base and 6 bases, there was a span of 10 bases. CDR3 region: CASSLTGVPEAFF. In DNA form, the CDR3 reads TGTGCCAGCAGCTTGACAGGCGTTCCTGAAGCTTTCTTT.

CDR3 residues: CASSYRASGPTSTDTQYF. CDR3 coding DNA: TGTGCCAGCAGTTACCGCGCTAGCGGGCCCACTAGCACAGATACGCAGTATTTT. The genes are TRBV13 and TRBJ2-3; TRBD2 matches at 8 bases. CDR1 and CDR2 (germline): PRHDT, FYEKMQ (reference sequence). This CDR3 spans 18 amino acids. The ends lost 6 bases at V and 0 bases at J; junction bases unmatched: 14.

The CDR3 region is CASSEQRRYQETQYF. In DNA form, the CDR3 reads TGTGCCAGTAGTGAGCAGAGAAGATACCAAGAGACCCAGTACTTC. This chain uses TRBV19 with TRBJ2-5; D is unresolved. This CDR3 spans 15 amino acids. The V end was cut by 5 bases, the J end by 0 bases, with 13 bases between. The germline CDR1 and CDR2 sequences are LNHDA and SQIVND (reference sequence).

The chain couples TRBV18 to TRBJ1-3, with 8 bases matching TRBD1. Trimming cost V 6 bases and J 0 bases; bases outside gene matches: 22. The CDR3 is 21 amino acids. Looked up from germline, CDR1 is KGHSH and CDR2 is LQKENI. CDR3 DNA sequence: TGTGCCAGCTCTAGTTTACCGGGACAGGTCCTTCTTACCACCTCTGGAAACACCATATATTTT. Protein product: CASSSLPGQVLLTTSGNTIYF.

The chain employs TRBV4-1 and TRBJ1-5, with D unresolved. The ends were cut back, 1 base at V and 3 bases at J, with 22 bases in the middle. Germline lookup yields CDR1 MGHRA and CDR2 YSYEKL. The CDR3 sequence is 19 residues long. The CDR3 DNA follows: TGCGCCAGCAGCCAAGGGGTTATACTAGGTCGGACGGACAATCAGCCCCAGCATTTT. Translating it yields CASSQGVILGRTDNQPQHF.

Ten or more counts support this clone. The chain couples TRBV6-1 to TRBJ2-1; D may be TRBD2 (6 bases). V lost 5 bases to trimming and J lost 6 bases, with 11 bases between them. CDR3 length: 13 amino acids. Germline V gives CDR1 MNHNS, CDR2 SASEGT. In DNA, the CDR3 is TGTGCCAGCAGTCAAGGAGGGTCCAATGAGCAGTTCTTC. Amino acids: CASSQGGSNEQFF.

The sample holds a few counts of this clone. This sequence joins TRBV11-2 and TRBJ2-3, with 7 positions matching TRBD2. The CDR3 loop spans 15 amino acids. CDR1 and CDR2 (germline): SGHAT, FQNNGV. Trimming at V came to 4 bases and at J to 4 bases, leaving 8 bases not matched to a gene. The CDR3 sequence: CASSSYRGRADTQYF. The CDR3 region has the DNA TGTGCCAGCAGCTCCTATCGGGGGAGGGCAGATACGCAGTATTTT.

The chain recombines TRBV6-1 with TRBJ1-1; D is unresolved. The CDR3 is made up of 13 amino acids. Germline CDR1 and CDR2: MNHNS and SASEGT. The V gene lost 2 bases and the J gene lost 5 bases, with 9 bases spanning the gap. The CDR3 region is CASSESSRTEAFF. CDR3 in DNA: TGTGCCAGCAGTGAATCTTCGAGGACTGAAGCTTTCTTT.

This clone turned up a few times. This rearrangement joins TRBV28 to TRBJ1-1; D unresolved. CDR1 MDHEN and CDR2 SYDVKM come from the germline V gene. V was pared by 6 bases and J by 1 base, with 21 bases between. CDR3 length: 17 residues. Here the CDR3 reads CASSPTPHRGSNTEAFF. The CDR3 DNA is TGTGCCAGCAGCCCTACTCCCCATAGAGGTTCGAACACTGAAGCTTTCTTT.

As concerns this clone: This specimen includes other DNA sequences encoding the same CDR3. The chain uses TRBV6-4 and TRBJ2-2; D is possibly TRBD1 or TRBD2 (5 bases each). V was trimmed by 6 bases and J by 1 base, leaving 9 bases between them. Germline CDR1 reads MRHNA; CDR2 reads SNTAGT. The length of the CDR3 is 14 residues. The CDR3 loop is CASSRDRNTGELFF. The CDR3, as DNA: TGTGCCAGCAGCCGGGACCGGAACACCGGGGAGCTGTTTTTT.

This clone turned up a few times. This rearrangement joins TRBV6-5 to TRBJ2-7; TRBD1 agrees at 10 bases. Germline V gene sequence: CDR1 MNHEY, CDR2 SVGAGI. Trimming removed 1 base from V and 3 bases from J; junction bases left unmatched: 3. The CDR3 covers 15 residues. CDR3 in amino acids: CASSYYDRGRYEQYV. The CDR3 coding sequence is TGTGCCAGCAGTTACTACGACAGGGGGCGCTACGAGCAGTACGTC.

The chain is built from TRBV7-9 and TRBJ1-1; D not resolved. This CDR3 spans 15 amino acids. Germline values: CDR1 SEHNR, CDR2 FQNEAQ (reference sequence). Deletions cut 0 bases from V and 6 bases from J, with 14 bases between. The CDR3 spells CASSLAAGFTAEAFF. DNA of the CDR3: TGTGCCAGCAGCTTAGCGGCGGGATTTACAGCTGAAGCTTTCTTT. Using reference TRBV7-9 and TRBJ1-1 for the parts outside the CDR3, the full variable domain is DTGVSQNPRHKITKRGQNVTFRCDPISEHNRLYWYRQTLGQGPEFLTYFQNEAQLEKSRLLSDRFSAERPKGSFSTLEIQRTEQGDSAMYLCASSLAAGFTAEAFFGQGTRLTVV.

V gene TRBV2 combines with J gene TRBJ2-3; D may correspond to TRBD1 or TRBD2 (6 bases each). The V end lost 10 bases, the J end lost 5 bases, and 19 bases lay between the germline ends. The CDR3 runs to 14 residues. From germline, CDR1 is SNHLY and CDR2 FYNNEI. The CDR3 bases are TGTGCCACGAGAGGGGGGACGACCCGAGATACGCAGTATTTT. Protein product: CATRGGTTRDTQYF.

This clone was seen a few times. V is TRBV5-6 and J is TRBJ1-3; D gene ambiguous. This CDR3 has 17 residues. Germline-derived CDR1 and CDR2 are SGHDT and YYEEEE. The V gene lost 4 bases and the J gene lost 4 bases, with 21 bases spanning the gap. CDR3 nucleotides: TGTGCCAGCAGCCCCCCCCTAGACTCCTCGAGGGGAAACACCATATATTTT. It codes for CASSPPLDSSRGNTIYF.